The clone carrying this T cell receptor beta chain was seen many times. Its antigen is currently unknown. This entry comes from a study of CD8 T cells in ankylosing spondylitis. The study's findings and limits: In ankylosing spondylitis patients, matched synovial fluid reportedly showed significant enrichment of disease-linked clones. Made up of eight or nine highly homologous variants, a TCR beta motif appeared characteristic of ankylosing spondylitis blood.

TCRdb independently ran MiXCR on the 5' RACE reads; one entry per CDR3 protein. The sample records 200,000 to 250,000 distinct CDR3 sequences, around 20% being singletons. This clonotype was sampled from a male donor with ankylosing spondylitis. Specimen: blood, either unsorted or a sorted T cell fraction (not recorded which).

The CDR3 nucleotides are TGTGCCAGCAGTGCTCGGCCAGGACGGTCCTCCTACAATGAGCAGTTCTTC. This translates into CASSARPGRSSYNEQFF. The chain joins TRBV2 to TRBJ2-1; no reliable D call. Germline V gene lookup returns CDR1 SNHLY and CDR2 FYNNEI. The CDR3 is 17 amino acids. V shed 4 bases and J shed 0 bases, with 16 bases lying between them.